Below, 29 T cell receptor beta chains from the same sample are listed, as sequenced in a study of identical twins. TCRdb redid the calling of the 5' RACE reads with MiXCR, one entry per CDR3 protein. This table holds about 790,000 distinct CDR3 sequences, about 18% found once. The sample also formed part of further work on T cells expressing NK-cell markers.

The sample consisted of PBMCs. The receptors come from a woman aged 18-30 years in good health.

J is TRBJ2-1 and V is TRBV7-9, with TRBD1 as a possible D gene (5 bases). Germline V gives CDR1 SEHNR, CDR2 FQNEAQ (reference sequence). The CDR3 runs 12 residues. The V end lost 2 bases, the J end lost 13 bases, and 12 bases lay between the germline ends. The CDR3 coding sequence is TGTGCCAGCAGCTTAAGCAGGGCAACTCAGTTCTTC. Protein product: CASSLSRATQFF.

In DNA, the CDR3 is TGCAGTGGGAAATCAGCGGGAGTCGCAGCAGATACGCAGTATTTT. This encodes CSGKSAGVAADTQYF. The chain links TRBV20-1 to TRBJ2-3, with TRBD2 identical over 8 bases. The CDR3 is 15 residues long. J was trimmed by 4 bases and V by 7 bases; bases with no gene match: 13. Germline-derived CDR1 and CDR2 are DFQATT and SNEGSKA (reference sequence).

This clonotype showed up just a few times. This chain links TRBV29-1 with TRBJ2-7; 7 bases match TRBD2. The germline V gene has CDR1 SQVTM and CDR2 ANQGSEA. After removal of 7 bases from V and 0 bases from J, the junction contained 6 bases not matched to a gene. The CDR3 extends over 13 amino acids. Here the CDR3 reads CSAAGVSSYEQYF. The DNA of the CDR3 is TGCAGCGCCGCGGGGGTCAGCTCCTACGAGCAGTACTTC.

The rearrangement links TRBV5-1 to TRBJ1-2; D is ambiguous. V shed 2 bases and J shed 3 bases, with 11 bases lying between them. Germline loops: CDR1 SGHRS, CDR2 YFSETQ. The CDR3 contains 14 residues. The CDR3 sequence is CASSFRAGHYGYTF. The CDR3 coding sequence is TGCGCCAGCAGCTTCCGGGCAGGTCACTATGGCTACACCTTC.

The table lists this clonotype with a few counts. The chain employs TRBV20-1 and TRBJ1-1; tentative D call: TRBD1 (5 bases). The CDR3 is 14 residues long. The V end lost 3 bases, the J end lost 12 bases, and 23 bases lay between the germline ends. The V gene's germline CDR1 is DFQATT and CDR2 SNEGSKA (reference sequence). The CDR3 nucleotides are TGCAGTGCTAGGGGGGGGACGGGACCTTATCAGTCTTTCTTT. The encoded protein is CSARGGTGPYQSFF.

This clonotype was found a few times. The chain is built from TRBV10-3 and TRBJ2-7; D is undetermined. Trimming removed 3 bases from V and 0 bases from J, with 9 bases in between. CDR1 is ENHRY, CDR2 SYGVKD, per germline. The CDR3 length is 14 residues. In DNA form, the CDR3 reads TGTGCCATCAGTGAACGGATCTACTCCTACGAGCAGTACTTC. The encoded protein is CAISERIYSYEQYF.

This clonotype was detected many times. The genes are TRBV15 and TRBJ1-5; D remains unclear. In germline, CDR1 is LNHNV, CDR2 YYDKDF (reference sequence). Trimming removed 0 bases from V and 3 bases from J, with 9 bases in between. The CDR3 loop spans 15 amino acids. The CDR3 DNA reads TGTGCCACCAGCAGAGATCCTGGGTTCAATCAGCCCCAGCATTTT. Protein product: CATSRDPGFNQPQHF.

This chain uses TRBV9 with TRBJ2-7, with 9 bases fitting TRBD1. Germline V CDR1 and CDR2: SGDLS, YYNGEE. V lost 3 bases and J lost 2; bases outside the gene matches: 9. The CDR3 sequence is 16 residues long. The chain's CDR3 is CASSAEGQGSPYEQYF. The CDR3 DNA is TGTGCCAGCAGCGCAGAGGGACAGGGAAGCCCCTACGAGCAGTACTTC.

This chain links TRBV6-1 with TRBJ1-1; D unclear. V was cut by 7 bases and J by 10 bases, with 19 bases left in between. The CDR3 is 13 residues long. Per germline, CDR1 MNHNS and CDR2 SASEGT. CDR3 in DNA: TGTGCCAGCACTCCCAAACCCCCTGGACGAGCTTTCTTT. It is translated as CASTPKPPGRAFF.

This clonotype was detected a few times. V gene TRBV3-1 combines with J gene TRBJ1-6, with D tentatively TRBD1 (5 bases). Germline assignment: CDR1 LGHDT and CDR2 YNNKEL (reference sequence). Trimming took 0 bases from V and 2 from J, leaving 11 bases between them. The CDR3 has 17 amino acids. The CDR3 DNA reads TGTGCCAGCAGCCAAGAAGGGGCTGGCACCTATAATTCACCCCTCCACTTT. Translation: CASSQEGAGTYNSPLHF.

The table lists this clonotype with many counts. V usage is TRBV29-1 and J usage is TRBJ2-1; no clear D. Looked up from germline, CDR1 is SQVTM and CDR2 is ANQGSEA. V gave up 4 bases and J gave up 4 bases, with 5 bases separating them. There are 11 residues in the CDR3. This chain's CDR3 is CSVVTYNEQFF. DNA of the CDR3: TGCAGCGTTGTGACTTACAATGAGCAGTTCTTC.

The table lists this clonotype with a few counts. The chain uses TRBV7-2 and TRBJ2-3, with 11 bases fitting TRBD2. Germline V gene sequence: CDR1 SGHTA, CDR2 FQGNSA. The J segment lost 1 base and the V segment lost 2 bases, leaving 2 bases of the junction unmatched. This CDR3 spans 16 amino acids. As DNA, the CDR3 is TGTGCCAGCAGCTTAATGACTAGCGGGGGCACAGATACGCAGTATTTT. Translation gives CASSLMTSGGTDTQYF.

This chain links TRBV7-2 with TRBJ1-2; D unresolved. Germline-derived CDR1 and CDR2 are SGHTA and FQGNSA. This CDR3 has 11 residues. The V end was cut by 6 bases, the J end by 3 bases, with 5 bases between. For the CDR3, the DNA is TGTGCCAGCAGTCGACACTATGGCTACACCTTC. It is translated as CASSRHYGYTF.

This clonotype was recorded a few times. The chain recombines TRBV30 with TRBJ1-4; D call uncertain. The CDR3 has 14 amino acids. Germline V gives CDR1 GTSNPN, CDR2 SVGIG (reference sequence). Deletions cut 3 bases from V and 8 bases from J, with 16 bases between. CDR3 region: CAWRMDSGNEKLFF. The CDR3 DNA follows: TGTGCCTGGAGAATGGATTCGGGCAACGAAAAACTGTTTTTT.

The V call is TRBV12-3 or TRBV12-4, the J call TRBJ2-2; 12 bases line up with TRBD2. CDR3 size: 15 residues. The ends lost 10 bases at V and 3 bases at J; junction bases unmatched: 6. CDR3 loop: CATIRLAGDTGELFF. Here the CDR3 DNA reads TGTGCCACCATAAGACTAGCGGGAGACACCGGGGAGCTGTTTTTT.

The chain has TRBV27 and TRBJ2-7, with 7 bases fitting TRBD2. Germline values: CDR1 MNHEY, CDR2 SMNVEV (reference sequence). The CDR3 extends over 15 amino acids. V dropped 2 bases and J dropped 2; count of bases not matched to a gene: 6. The DNA for the CDR3 is TGTGCCAGCAGTTTAGGAAGCGGGGCCACCTACGAGCAGTACTTC. This sequence encodes CASSLGSGATYEQYF.

This clonotype has only a few counts. The chain is built from TRBV20-1 and TRBJ1-1; the D gene is possibly TRBD1 (5 bases). CDR1 and CDR2 from the germline V gene are DFQATT and SNEGSKA (reference sequence). CDR3 length: 12 residues. The CDR3 nucleotides are TGCAGAACAGAACAGGCTGGCACTGAAGCTTTCTTT. Translating gives CRTEQAGTEAFF.

There are a few counts of this clonotype. The rearrangement uses TRBV9 and TRBJ2-2; 8 nucleotides agree with TRBD1. Losses at the gene ends were 2 bases for V and 6 bases for J; bases not matched to a gene: 3. The CDR3 covers 14 residues. Germline V CDR1 and CDR2: SGDLS, YYNGEE. The CDR3 region has the DNA TGTGCCAGCAGCGTGACAGGGGAATCCGGGGAGCTGTTTTTT. Its protein product is CASSVTGESGELFF.

The chain is built from TRBV5-6 and TRBJ2-7; D may be TRBD2 (5 bases). Trimming stripped 3 bases from V and 3 bases from J, with 13 bases between. CDR1 and CDR2 from the germline V gene are SGHDT and YYEEEE. There are 14 residues in the CDR3. The CDR3 DNA sequence: TGTGCCAGCAGCTCCCTACGGGAAAGCTACGAGCAGTACTTC. It specifies CASSSLRESYEQYF.

This chain's CDR3 is CATKRGYNEQFF. The CDR3 DNA follows: TGTGCCACCAAGCGGGGTTACAATGAGCAGTTCTTC. This chain joins TRBV15 and TRBJ2-1, with TRBD2 matching over 7 bases. The V and J ends lost 7 bases and 4 bases, in that order; junction bases with no gene match: 1. This CDR3 spans 12 amino acids. The V gene's germline CDR1 is LNHNV and CDR2 YYDKDF (reference sequence).

This clonotype was observed at least ten times. The V and J genes are TRBV6-2 or TRBV6-3 and TRBJ2-1; D is uncertain. Trimming removed 6 bases at V and 7 bases at J, with 13 bases between. The CDR3 runs to 13 residues. In germline, CDR1 is MNHEY, CDR2 SVGEGT. The CDR3 nucleotides read TGTGCCAGCAGCCCCGTGAGGTTTAATGAGCAGTTCTTC. Its protein is CASSPVRFNEQFF.

V usage is TRBV4-1 and J usage is TRBJ2-3, with D maybe TRBD2 (5 bases). The germline V and J ends were trimmed by 1 base and 4 bases, with 15 bases remaining between them. Germline V gives CDR1 MGHRA, CDR2 YSYEKL. This CDR3 has 16 residues. The CDR3 DNA sequence: TGCGCCAGCAGCCAAGGCACCTCGCTAGCCCCAGATACGCAGTATTTT. Its protein is CASSQGTSLAPDTQYF.

This clonotype was seen more than once but under ten times. The chain carries TRBV7-9 and TRBJ2-5; 7 nucleotides line up with TRBD1. The V gene end was trimmed by 5 bases and the J gene end by 5 bases; junction bases not matched to a gene: 5. The length of the CDR3 is 13 residues. Germline V gene sequence: CDR1 SEHNR, CDR2 FQNEAQ (reference sequence). The CDR3 region is CASSPGGLETQYF. The DNA for the CDR3 is TGTGCCAGCAGCCCAGGGGGATTGGAGACCCAGTACTTC.

This clonotype has at least ten counts. The J gene is TRBJ1-1, the V gene TRBV7-2; D is perhaps TRBD1 (5 bases). The germline V gene has CDR1 SGHTA and CDR2 FQGNSA. This CDR3 has 13 residues. V was cut by 4 bases and J by 3 bases, with 9 bases left in between. The CDR3 protein is CASSSRGDTEAFF. CDR3 nucleotides: TGTGCCAGCAGCTCTCGGGGGGACACTGAAGCTTTCTTT.

The sample holds a few counts of this clonotype. The rearrangement uses TRBV5-1 and TRBJ2-7, with D possibly matching TRBD2 (5 bases). Per the germline V gene, CDR1 is SGHRS and CDR2 is YFSETQ. V lost 0 bases and J lost 4, with 11 bases in between. The CDR3 covers 14 residues. CDR3 residues: CASSLERSTYEQYF. The CDR3, as DNA: TGCGCCAGCAGCTTGGAGCGGTCTACGTACGAGCAGTACTTC. Complete variable domain (other parts from reference TRBV5-1 and TRBJ2-7): KAGVTQTPRYLIKTRGQQVTLSCSPISGHRSVSWYQQTPGQGLQFLFEYFSETQRNKGNFPGRFSGRQFSNSRSEMNVSTLELGDSALYLCASSLERSTYEQYFGPGTRLTVT.

This chain connects TRBV7-8 to TRBJ2-1; TRBD2 matches 8 bases. Germline V lookup: CDR1 SGHVS, CDR2 FQNEAQ. This CDR3 contains 15 residues. Trimming took 7 bases from V and 9 from J; bases not matched to a gene: 14. Written as DNA, the CDR3 is TGTGCCAGCAACCCTCTACGGGGGGGCCGTGGTGAGCAGTTCTTC. This translates into CASNPLRGGRGEQFF.

This clonotype was counted ten times or more. V is TRBV20-1 and J is TRBJ2-1; D might be TRBD2 (6 bases). Germline loops: CDR1 DFQATT, CDR2 SNEGSKA (reference sequence). This CDR3 is 13 amino acids long. The germline V and J ends were trimmed by 6 bases and 5 bases, with 14 bases remaining between them. The CDR3 is CSAAGTFNNEQFF. For the CDR3, the DNA is TGCAGTGCCGCGGGAACTTTCAACAATGAGCAGTTCTTC.

This clonotype was observed many times. The CDR3 sequence is CAISERPSGLMDEQFF. Written as DNA, the CDR3 is TGTGCCATCAGTGAGAGGCCTAGCGGACTCATGGATGAGCAGTTCTTC. J is TRBJ2-1 and V is TRBV10-3; the match to TRBD2 covers 7 bases. V lost 2 bases, J lost 8 bases, and 12 bases stayed unmatched. CDR1 is ENHRY, CDR2 SYGVKD, per germline. The CDR3 loop spans 16 amino acids.

The V call is TRBV6-1, the J call TRBJ2-7, with a possible D match to TRBD1 (6 bases). CDR1 is MNHNS, CDR2 SASEGT, per germline. The CDR3 spans 14 residues. The CDR3 sequence is CVTMGQGTSYEQYF. The CDR3 bases are TGTGTCACCATGGGGCAGGGGACCTCCTACGAGCAGTACTTC.